This entry is about one T cell receptor (beta chain). This CDR3 is 14 amino acids long. Germline V lookup: CDR1 MDHEN, CDR2 SYDVKM. This sample was taken from a study of monozygotic twins with inflammatory bowel disease. TCRdb processed the 5' RACE reads again and assigns one entry to each CDR3 protein, with no DNA. The sample table sets out 420,000 or so distinct CDR3 sequences. The chain couples TRBV28 to TRBJ2-7; TCRdb proposes TRBD1, but this gene call is untestable without DNA. The sequence was obtained from a human donor with ulcerative colitis or Crohn's disease, or a healthy co-twin of an affected twin (not recorded which). The sequenced material came from blood. The CDR3 is CASLGQGVSYEQYF.